This is a list of T cell receptor beta chains from one sample in a study of T cells in tumors after PD-1 blockade. Only in-frame clones appear in the TCRdb table, and some are missing; sequencing was by immunoSEQ multiplex PCR. The sample records about 47,000 clones, nearly 80% being singletons. This specimen was PBMCs, taken before anti-PD-1 treatment. The receptor source for this set is a human donor with basal cell carcinoma. CDR3s include the opening cysteine and the closing phenylalanine or tryptophan. The D gene is left open where the match is weak. Only part of the rows carry a size: once, few, many, or a class if the clone is expanded.

d_gene: TRBD1
v_gene: TRBV19
j_gene: TRBJ1-1
abundance: NA
CDR3aa: CASFETDRFMNTEAFF
CDR3nt: TGTGCCAGTTTTGAAACGGACAGGTTCATGAACACTGAAGCTTTCTTT

d_gene: TRBD2
v_gene: TRBV28
j_gene: TRBJ2-7
abundance: NA
CDR3aa: CASSPEGLPTYEQYF
CDR3nt: TGTGCCAGCAGCCCTGAGGGACTACCCACCTACGAGCAGTACTTC

d_gene: TRBD1
v_gene: TRBV5-1
j_gene: TRBJ2-7
abundance: NA
CDR3aa: CASSLVQGAYEQYF
CDR3nt: TGCGCCAGCAGCTTGGTTCAGGGGGCCTACGAGCAGTACTTC

d_gene: NA
v_gene: TRBV6-1
j_gene: TRBJ1-5
abundance: once
CDR3aa: CASSETGVGTQPQHF
CDR3nt: TGTGCCAGCAGTGAAACCGGAGTGGGGACTCAGCCCCAGCATTTT

d_gene: TRBD2
v_gene: TRBV28
j_gene: TRBJ2-7
abundance: NA
CDR3aa: CASSEGLAAPYEQYF
CDR3nt: TGTGCCAGCAGCGAGGGACTAGCGGCACCCTACGAGCAGTACTTC

d_gene: NA
v_gene: TRBV18
j_gene: TRBJ2-1
abundance: NA
CDR3aa: CASSPNLGSRGNEQFF
CDR3nt: TGTGCCAGCTCACCAAACCTTGGTAGCAGGGGCAATGAGCAGTTCTTC

d_gene: NA
v_gene: TRBV18
j_gene: TRBJ1-2
abundance: NA
CDR3aa: CASSPPGRNYGYTF
CDR3nt: TGTGCCAGCTCACCACCCGGGCGTAACTATGGCTACACCTTC

d_gene: NA
v_gene: TRBV7-8
j_gene: TRBJ2-2
abundance: NA
CDR3aa: CASSLGHRTNTGELFF
CDR3nt: TGTGCCAGCAGCTTGGGACACCGAACGAACACCGGGGAGCTGTTTTTT

d_gene: NA
v_gene: TRBV5-1
j_gene: TRBJ2-3
abundance: NA
CDR3aa: CASSETGPISTDTQYF
CDR3nt: TGCGCCAGCAGCGAAACAGGACCAATTAGCACAGATACGCAGTATTTT

d_gene: NA
v_gene: TRBV18
j_gene: TRBJ1-2
abundance: NA
CDR3aa: CASSPQGSDGYTF
CDR3nt: TGTGCCAGCTCACCGCAGGGTTCCGATGGCTACACCTTC

d_gene: NA
v_gene: TRBV28
j_gene: TRBJ2-7
abundance: NA
CDR3aa: CASSFGSLEQYF
CDR3nt: TGTGCCAGCAGTTTTGGCAGCCTCGAGCAGTACTTC

d_gene: TRBD1
v_gene: TRBV15
j_gene: TRBJ2-7
abundance: NA
CDR3aa: CATSRDRGPYEQYF
CDR3nt: TGTGCCACCAGCAGGGACAGGGGGCCGTACGAGCAGTACTTC

d_gene: TRBD2
v_gene: TRBV27
j_gene: TRBJ2-7
abundance: NA
CDR3aa: CASSFYGRFYEQYF
CDR3nt: TGTGCCAGCAGTTTTTACGGGAGGTTTTACGAGCAGTACTTC

d_gene: NA
v_gene: TRBV29-1
j_gene: TRBJ1-1
abundance: few
CDR3aa: CSVETGTANTEAFF
CDR3nt: TGCAGCGTTGAGACCGGGACCGCGAACACTGAAGCTTTCTTT

d_gene: NA
v_gene: TRBV27
j_gene: TRBJ1-4
abundance: NA
CDR3aa: CASSFIGGLKLFF
CDR3nt: TGTGCCAGCAGTTTTATCGGGGGCCTAAAACTGTTTTTT

d_gene: NA
v_gene: TRBV28
j_gene: TRBJ2-5
abundance: few
CDR3aa: CASRRRRGETQYF
CDR3nt: TGTGCCAGCAGAAGAAGGAGAGGAGAGACCCAGTACTTC